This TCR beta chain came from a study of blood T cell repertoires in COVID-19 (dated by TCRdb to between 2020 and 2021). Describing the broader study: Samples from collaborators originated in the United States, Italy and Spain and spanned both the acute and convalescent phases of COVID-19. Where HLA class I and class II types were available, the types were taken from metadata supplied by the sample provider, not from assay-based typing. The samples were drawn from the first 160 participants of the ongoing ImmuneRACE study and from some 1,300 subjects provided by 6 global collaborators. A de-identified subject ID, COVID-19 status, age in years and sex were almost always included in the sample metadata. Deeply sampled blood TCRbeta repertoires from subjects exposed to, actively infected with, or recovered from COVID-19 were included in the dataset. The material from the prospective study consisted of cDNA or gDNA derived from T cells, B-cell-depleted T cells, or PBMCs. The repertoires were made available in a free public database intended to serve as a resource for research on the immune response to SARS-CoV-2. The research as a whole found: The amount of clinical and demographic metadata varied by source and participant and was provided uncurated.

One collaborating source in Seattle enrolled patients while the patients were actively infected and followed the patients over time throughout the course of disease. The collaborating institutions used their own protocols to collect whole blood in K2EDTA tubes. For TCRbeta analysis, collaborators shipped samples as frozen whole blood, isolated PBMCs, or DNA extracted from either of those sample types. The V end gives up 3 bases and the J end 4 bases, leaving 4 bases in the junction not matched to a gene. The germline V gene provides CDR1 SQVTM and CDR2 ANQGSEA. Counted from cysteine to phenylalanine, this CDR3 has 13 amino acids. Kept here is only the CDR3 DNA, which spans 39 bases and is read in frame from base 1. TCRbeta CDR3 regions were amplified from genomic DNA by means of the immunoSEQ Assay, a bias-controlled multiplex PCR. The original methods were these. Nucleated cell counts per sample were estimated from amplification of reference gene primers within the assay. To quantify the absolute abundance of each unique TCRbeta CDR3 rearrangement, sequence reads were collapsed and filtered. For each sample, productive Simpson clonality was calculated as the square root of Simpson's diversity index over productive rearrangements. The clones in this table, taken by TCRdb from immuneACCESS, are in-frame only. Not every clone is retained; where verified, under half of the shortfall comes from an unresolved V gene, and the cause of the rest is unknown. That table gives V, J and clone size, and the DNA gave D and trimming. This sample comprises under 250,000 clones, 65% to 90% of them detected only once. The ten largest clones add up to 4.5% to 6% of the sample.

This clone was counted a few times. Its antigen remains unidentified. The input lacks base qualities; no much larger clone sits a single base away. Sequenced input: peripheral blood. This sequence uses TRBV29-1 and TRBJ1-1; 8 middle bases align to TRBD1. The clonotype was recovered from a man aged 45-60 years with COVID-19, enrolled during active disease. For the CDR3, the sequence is CSVDQGAGTEAFF. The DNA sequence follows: TGCAGCGTTGATCAGGGGGCGGGCACTGAAGCTTTCTTT.